The 14 T cell receptor beta chains given below trace back to one sample, sequenced in a study of CD8+ T cells in alopecia areata. Treatment reported: oral pan-JAK inhibitor, 5-10 mg twice daily. Following extraction, RNA underwent reverse transcription to cDNA, which served as the sequencing template. The method was immunoSEQ multiplex PCR; TCRdb's version includes in-frame clones alone and lacks a portion of them. There are 200,000 to 250,000 clones in the sample; 55% to 70% occur only once, and around 4.3% lies in the top ten. The starting material was CD4+ T cells sorted from blood, obtained at week 4, from a patient treated with tofacitinib. The receptors originated from a human donor with alopecia areata.

This clone was picked up a small number of times. J is TRBJ1-3 and V is TRBV7-3, with D tentatively TRBD1 (5 bases). V lost 3 bases and J 2 bases, leaving 5 bases between the germline ends. CDR3 length: 13 amino acids. CDR1 is SGHTA and CDR2 is FQGTGA in the germline V gene. The CDR3 DNA sequence: TGTGCCAGCAGCTTGGGACCTGGAAACACCATATATTTT. Encoded protein: CASSLGPGNTIYF.

The V call is TRBV4-1, the J call TRBJ2-7, with no clear D. This CDR3 has 14 residues. Trimming removed 4 bases at V and 4 bases at J, with 14 bases between. Looked up from germline, CDR1 is MGHRA and CDR2 is YSYEKL. CDR3 DNA: TGCGCCAGCAGCCCCCAAGGGCTCCGTTACGAGCAGTACTTC. Translation gives CASSPQGLRYEQYF.

V gene TRBV5-8 combines with J gene TRBJ2-1; TRBD1 might be the D (6 bases). Germline V gene data show CDR1 as SGHTS and CDR2 as YDEGEE. The CDR3 extends over 16 amino acids. Trimming pared 4 bases from V and 11 bases from J, leaving 25 bases between. The CDR3 sequence: CASSPGTTGTNSQQFF. CDR3 nucleotide sequence: TGTGCCAGCAGCCCGGGGACGACCGGGACAAATTCGCAGCAGTTCTTC.

V gene TRBV5-1 combines with J gene TRBJ2-1, with TRBD1 matching over 9 bases. This CDR3 has 15 residues. The germline V gene has CDR1 SGHRS and CDR2 YFSETQ. The ends lost 4 bases at V and 4 bases at J; junction bases unmatched: 6. This CDR3 reads CASSQGQGPYNEQFF. In DNA, the CDR3 is TGCGCCAGCAGCCAGGGACAGGGCCCTTACAATGAGCAGTTCTTC.

The chain carries TRBV5-4 and TRBJ2-5; D is unclear. Germline CDR1 and CDR2: SGHNT and YYREEE (reference sequence). The CDR3 has 12 residues. V lost 4 bases and J 3 bases, leaving 7 bases between the germline ends. DNA of the CDR3: TGTGCCAGCAGCCGTGAAAAAGAGACCCAGTACTTC. This gives the protein CASSREKETQYF. Variable domain in full (rest from reference TRBV5-4 and TRBJ2-5): ETGVTQSPTHLIKTRGQQVTLRCSSQSGHNTVSWYQQALGQGPQFIFQYYREEENGRGNFPPRFSGLQFPNYSSELNVNALELDDSALYLCASSREKETQYFGPGTRLLVL.

The chain recombines TRBV15 with TRBJ2-7; the D is unclear. The CDR3 runs to 11 residues. CDR1 is LNHNV, CDR2 YYDKDF, per germline (reference sequence). Trimming took off 1 base at V and 4 bases at J, with 2 bases between the two ends. CDR3 sequence reads: CATSRGYEQYF. The DNA for the CDR3 is TGTGCCACCAGCAGAGGTTACGAGCAGTACTTC.

The chain carries TRBV30 and TRBJ2-1; D gene ambiguous. Trimming cost V 2 bases and J 3 bases, with 5 bases left between them. The CDR3 sequence is 12 residues long. Germline loops: CDR1 GTSNPN, CDR2 SVGIG (reference sequence). The DNA of the CDR3 is TGTGCCTGGAGTCCGAACTACAATGAGCAGTTCTTC. Translating gives CAWSPNYNEQFF.

As concerns this clone: Other DNA sequences in the sample encode the same CDR3. The chain recombines TRBV5-6 with TRBJ2-3; D not resolved. V lost 3 bases to trimming and J lost 1 base, with 6 bases between them. Germline CDR1 reads SGHDT; CDR2 reads YYEEEE. The CDR3 runs to 13 residues. CDR3 DNA: TGTGCCAGCAGCTCCCCGGGCACAGATACGCAGTATTTT. Translating gives CASSSPGTDTQYF.

This chain links TRBV29-1 with TRBJ2-2; D not resolved. From germline, CDR1 is SQVTM and CDR2 ANQGSEA. This CDR3 comprises 11 residues. V lost 4 bases and J 0 bases, leaving 0 bases between the germline ends. The CDR3 loop reads CSVANTGELFF. Here the CDR3 DNA reads TGCAGCGTTGCGAACACCGGGGAGCTGTTTTTT.

The V gene is TRBV30, the J gene TRBJ2-1; D possibly matches TRBD1 or TRBD2 (6 bases each). CDR1 GTSNPN and CDR2 SVGIG come from the germline V gene (reference sequence). The germline V and J ends were trimmed by 2 bases and 7 bases, with 21 bases remaining between them. This CDR3 region has 16 residues. The CDR3 region has the DNA TGTGCCTGGAGTAATGGTGGGGGGCGCGTGGGAAATGAGCAGTTCTTC. This gives the protein CAWSNGGGRVGNEQFF.

The chain joins TRBV7-2 to TRBJ1-1; D remains ambiguous. The germline gives CDR1 SGHTA, CDR2 FQGNSA. This CDR3 has 15 residues. V lost 2 bases and J lost 0, with 10 bases in between. CDR3 coding DNA: TGTGCCAGCAGCTTACACAGTAACATGAACACTGAAGCTTTCTTT. Encoded protein: CASSLHSNMNTEAFF.

The rearrangement joins TRBV4-3 to TRBJ1-4, with TRBD1 identical over 7 bases. This CDR3 is 15 amino acids long. Trimming cost V 1 base and J 3 bases; bases outside gene matches: 2. Per germline, CDR1 LGHNA and CDR2 YSLEER. This CDR3 is CASSQGDRANEKLFF. As DNA, the CDR3 is TGCGCCAGCAGCCAAGGCGACAGGGCTAATGAAAAACTGTTTTTT.

CDR3 residues: CASSEWDAEAFF. The CDR3 DNA is TGCGCCAGCAGTGAGTGGGACGCTGAAGCTTTCTTT. The V call is TRBV10-2, the J call TRBJ1-1; perhaps TRBD1 as D (5 bases). CDR1 and CDR2 (germline): WSHSY, SAAADI. Trimming removed 1 base from V and 6 bases from J, with 6 bases in between. CDR3 size: 12 residues.

The V gene is TRBV11-1, the J gene TRBJ1-1, with D tentatively TRBD1 (5 bases). Trimming took off 1 base at V and 5 bases at J, with 11 bases between the two ends. Germline CDR1 reads SGHAT; CDR2 reads FQDESV (reference sequence). The CDR3 has 14 residues. In DNA, the CDR3 is TGTGCCAGCAGCTTAGGGGCAGGGCGAACTGAAGCTTTCTTT. Translating it yields CASSLGAGRTEAFF. Combining the CDR3 with reference TRBV11-1 and TRBJ1-1 gives the whole variable domain EAEVAQSPRYKITEKSQAVAFWCDPISGHATLYWYRQILGQGPELLVQFQDESVVDDSQLPKDRFSAERLKGVDSTLKIQPAELGDSAMYLCASSLGAGRTEAFFGQGTRLTVV.